This T cell receptor (beta chain) was captured in a study of breast tumors, draining lymph nodes, adjacent tissues. Samples came from axillary lymph nodes draining the breast cancer. This clonotype was seen more than once but under ten times. As yet, its antigen is unknown. V lost 5 bases and J 5 bases, leaving 7 bases between the germline ends. The CDR3 is 11 residues long. Per the germline V gene, CDR1 is MNHNS and CDR2 is SASEGT. Each CDR3 protein is one row after TCRdb ran MiXCR on the multiplex PCR reads. The table has around 250,000 distinct CDR3 sequences, 30% to 35% seen once; the top ten hold approximately 3.6%. Study-level points and caveats: Data only fit, rather than demonstrated, lymph node origin of most tumor T cells. Tumors had less TCR diversity than lymph nodes, more than nontumor tissue.

The chain combines TRBV6-1 with TRBJ2-7; D ambiguous. The sequenced material came from axillary lymph node tissue. This clonotype was sampled from a female donor with breast cancer. Some clones in this sample may be carry-over from other donors' samples. In DNA form, the CDR3 reads TGTGCCAGCAGTCCTTACAACGAGCAGTACTTC. Translating gives CASSPYNEQYF.